These 8 T cell receptor beta chains share one sample of origin, sequenced in a study of tumour-infiltrating T cells in Burkitt lymphoma. Assay: immunoSEQ multiplex PCR; the TCRdb copy retains only in-frame clones and omits some. Of 13,000 to 15,000 clones listed, roughly 74% are singletons. Sequencing used tumor tissue. These receptors all stem from a human donor with diffuse large B-cell lymphoma.

The chain links TRBV19 to TRBJ1-2; possibly TRBD1 for D (6 bases). Deletions cut 6 bases from V and 8 bases from J, with 25 bases between. The germline V gene encodes CDR1 LNHDA and CDR2 SQIVND (reference sequence). The CDR3 sequence is 16 residues long. The CDR3 loop reads CASSPQRGKEGGGYTF. The CDR3 DNA follows: TGTGCCAGTAGCCCTCAAAGGGGGAAAGAGGGGGGAGGCTACACCTTC.

The chain links TRBV9 to TRBJ2-5; 9 nucleotides align to TRBD2. The V gene end was trimmed by 6 bases and the J gene end by 2 bases; junction bases not matched to a gene: 8. This CDR3 has 15 residues. Germline loops: CDR1 SGDLS, CDR2 YYNGEE. CDR3 in amino acids: CASIGPSGNQETQYF. CDR3 coding DNA: TGTGCCAGCATCGGGCCTAGCGGGAATCAAGAGACCCAGTACTTC. Full variable domain (rest looked up from reference TRBV9 and TRBJ2-5): DSGVTQTPKHLITATGQRVTLRCSPRSGDLSVYWYQQSLDQGLQFLIQYYNGEERAKGNILERFSAQQFPDLHSELNLSSLELGDSALYFCASIGPSGNQETQYFGPGTRLLVL.

This chain uses TRBV2 with TRBJ1-2, with D maybe TRBD1 (5 bases). Looked up from germline, CDR1 is SNHLY and CDR2 is FYNNEI. V gave up 0 bases and J gave up 2 bases, with 7 bases separating them. CDR3 length equals 14 residues. The CDR3: CASSEAPGNYGYTF. The CDR3, as DNA: TGTGCCAGCAGTGAAGCGCCAGGGAACTATGGCTACACCTTC.

This rearrangement joins TRBV20-1 to TRBJ2-7; no definite D call. V was shortened by 3 bases and J by 3 bases, with 6 bases between the two germline ends. Looked up from germline, CDR1 is DFQATT and CDR2 is SNEGSKA (reference sequence). This CDR3 comprises 11 residues. CDR3 DNA: TGCAGTGCTAGGTCAAGCTACGAGCAGTACTTC. Translating gives CSARSSYEQYF.

The chain is built from TRBV7-9 and TRBJ2-3, with D tentatively TRBD1 (5 bases). V dropped 6 bases and J dropped 0 bases, with 10 bases sitting between them. Germline V gene sequence: CDR1 SEHNR, CDR2 FQNEAQ (reference sequence). The CDR3 runs 14 residues. In DNA form, the CDR3 reads TGTGCCAGCAGTGAGGACAAGAGCACAGATACGCAGTATTTT. It specifies CASSEDKSTDTQYF.

The chain is built from TRBV25-1 and TRBJ2-1; TRBD1 matches at 8 bases. The CDR3 length is 18 residues. Germline V gives CDR1 MGHDK, CDR2 SYGVNS. Trimming at V came to 4 bases and at J to 2 bases, leaving 13 bases not matched to a gene. CDR3 bases: TGTGCCAGCAGTGCCTTGATGGGGACAGGACTGGCCTACAATGAGCAGTTCTTC. Its protein product is CASSALMGTGLAYNEQFF.

The V gene is TRBV7-2, the J gene TRBJ1-2; TRBD1 matches 7 bases. Germline V gene lookup returns CDR1 SGHTA and CDR2 FQGNSA. J was trimmed by 1 base and V by 0 bases; bases with no gene match: 2. The CDR3 spans 15 residues. The CDR3 region is CASSLAQGVNYGYTF. The CDR3 DNA reads as TGTGCCAGCAGCTTAGCCCAGGGGGTTAACTATGGCTACACCTTC. Variable domain in full (rest from reference TRBV7-2 and TRBJ1-2): GAGVSQSPSNKVTEKGKDVELRCDPISGHTALYWYRQSLGQGLEFLIYFQGNSAPDKSGLPSDRFSAERTGGSVSTLTIQRTQQEDSAVYLCASSLAQGVNYGYTFGSGTRLTVV.

This clone was seen more than once but under ten times. The chain employs TRBV7-8 and TRBJ2-4, with a possible D match to TRBD2 (5 bases). Trimming stripped 5 bases from V and 8 bases from J, with 16 bases between. This CDR3 has 14 residues. CDR1 and CDR2 from the germline V gene are SGHVS and FQNEAQ. The CDR3 is CASSISRPRDIQYF. The CDR3 DNA sequence: TGTGCCAGCAGCATATCTAGACCGAGGGACATTCAGTACTTC. The full variable domain, its missing parts supplied by reference TRBV7-8 and TRBJ2-4, is GAGVSQSPRYKVAKRGQDVALRCDPISGHVSLFWYQQALGQGPEFLTYFQNEAQLDKSGLPSDRFFAERPEGSVSTLKIQRTQQEDSAVYLCASSISRPRDIQYFGAGTRLSVL.